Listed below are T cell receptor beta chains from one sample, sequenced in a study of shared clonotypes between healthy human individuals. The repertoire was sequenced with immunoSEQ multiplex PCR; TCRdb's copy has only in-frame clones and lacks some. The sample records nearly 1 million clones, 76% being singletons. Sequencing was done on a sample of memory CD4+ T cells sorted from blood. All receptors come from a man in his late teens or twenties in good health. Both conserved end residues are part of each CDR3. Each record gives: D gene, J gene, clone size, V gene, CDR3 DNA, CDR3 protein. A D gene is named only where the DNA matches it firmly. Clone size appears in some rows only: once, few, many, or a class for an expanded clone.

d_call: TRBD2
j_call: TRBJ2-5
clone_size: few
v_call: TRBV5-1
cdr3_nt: TGCGCCAGCAGCTTGGGACTAGCGGGGGGGCAAGAGACCCAGTACTTC
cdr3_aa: CASSLGLAGGQETQYF

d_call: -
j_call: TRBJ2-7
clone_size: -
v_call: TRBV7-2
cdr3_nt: TGTGCCTCGGGGGCAAACCACCATTTATCCTACGAGCAGTACTTC
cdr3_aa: CASGANHHLSYEQYF

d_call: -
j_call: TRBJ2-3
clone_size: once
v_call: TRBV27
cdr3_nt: TGTGCCAGCACTGGCAACAGGGCCACAGATACGCAGTATTTT
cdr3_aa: CASTGNRATDTQYF

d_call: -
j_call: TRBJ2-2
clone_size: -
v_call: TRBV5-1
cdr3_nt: TGCGCCAGCAGCTTGGCACAGATTAACACCGGGGAGCTGTTTTTT
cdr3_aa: CASSLAQINTGELFF

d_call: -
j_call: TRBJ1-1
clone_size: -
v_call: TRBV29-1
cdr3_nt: TGCAGCGTCAGGGGGAACACTGAAGCTTTCTTT
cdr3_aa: CSVRGNTEAFF

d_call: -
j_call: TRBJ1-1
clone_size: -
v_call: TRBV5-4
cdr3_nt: TGTGCCAGCAGCTTGGGAGCGGGGGCCAGCACTGAAGCTTTCTTT
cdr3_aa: CASSLGAGASTEAFF

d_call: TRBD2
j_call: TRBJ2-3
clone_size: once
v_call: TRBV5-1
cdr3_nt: TGCGCCAGCAGCTCGGCCGGGACTAGCGGGTGGGCGGCAGATACGCAGTATTTT
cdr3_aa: CASSSAGTSGWAADTQYF

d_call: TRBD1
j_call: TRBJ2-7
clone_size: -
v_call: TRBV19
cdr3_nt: TGTGCCAGTAGTATCTCGGGACAGGGATATTACGAGCAGTACTTC
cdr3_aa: CASSISGQGYYEQYF

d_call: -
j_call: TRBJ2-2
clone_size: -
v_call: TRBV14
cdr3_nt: TGTGCCAGCAGCCAAGTCTTGGCCGGGGAGCTGTTTTTT
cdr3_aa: CASSQVLAGELFF

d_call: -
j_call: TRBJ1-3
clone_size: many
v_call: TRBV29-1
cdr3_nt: TGCAGCGTTGTTCGGATCTCTGGAAACACCATATATTTT
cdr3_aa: CSVVRISGNTIYF

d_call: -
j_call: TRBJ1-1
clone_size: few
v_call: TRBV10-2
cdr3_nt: TGCGCCAGCAGTGACGGGGTCAAACTTTGGGACACTGAAGCTTTCTTT
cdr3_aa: CASSDGVKLWDTEAFF

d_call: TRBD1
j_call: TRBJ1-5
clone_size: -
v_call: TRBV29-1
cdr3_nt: TGCAGCGTAGGACAGGGCTATCAGCCCCAGCATTTT
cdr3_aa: CSVGQGYQPQHF

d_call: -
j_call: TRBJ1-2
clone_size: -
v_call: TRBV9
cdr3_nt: TGTGCCAGCAGCGTAGGGCACAGTAACTATGGCTACACCTTC
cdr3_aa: CASSVGHSNYGYTF

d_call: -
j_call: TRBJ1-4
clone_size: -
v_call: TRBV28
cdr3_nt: TGTGCCAGCAGTTCGCCAGGGCTGACGAGAAAACTGTTTTTT
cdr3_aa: CASSSPGLTRKLFF

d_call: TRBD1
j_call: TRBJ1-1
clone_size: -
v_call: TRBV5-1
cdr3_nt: TGCGCCAGCAGCGGGACGACAGGGGCCAACACTGAAGCTTTCTTT
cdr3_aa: CASSGTTGANTEAFF

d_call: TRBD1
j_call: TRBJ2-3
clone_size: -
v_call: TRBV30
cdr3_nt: TGTGCCTGGAGTCCAGGACAGGGGGCACGAGATACGCAGTATTTT
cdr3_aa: CAWSPGQGARDTQYF

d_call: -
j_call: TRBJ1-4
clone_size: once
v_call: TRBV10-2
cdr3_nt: TGCGCCAGCAGTGAAATTGGGGGTATCGGCGAAAAACTGTTTTTT
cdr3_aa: CASSEIGGIGEKLFF

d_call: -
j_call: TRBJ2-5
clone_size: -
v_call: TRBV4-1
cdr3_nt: TGCGCCAGCAGCCGGGGTACACAAGAGACCCAGTACTTC
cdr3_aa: CASSRGTQETQYF

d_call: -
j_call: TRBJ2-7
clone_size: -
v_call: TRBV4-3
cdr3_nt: TGCGCCAGCAGCCAACAACCCCACGAGGGCGAGCAGTACTTC
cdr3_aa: CASSQQPHEGEQYF

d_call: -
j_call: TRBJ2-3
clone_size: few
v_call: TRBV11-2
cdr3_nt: TGTGCCAGCAGCAATTACAATCGCCAGTATTTT
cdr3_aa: CASSNYNRQYF

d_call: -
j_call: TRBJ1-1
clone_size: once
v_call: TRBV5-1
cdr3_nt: TGCGCCAGCAGCTTGGAGGGGGGAGTGAACACTGAAGCTTTCTTT
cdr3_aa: CASSLEGGVNTEAFF

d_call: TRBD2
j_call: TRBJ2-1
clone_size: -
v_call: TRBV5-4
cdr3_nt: TGTGCCAGCAGCACCCGGACTAGCGGGTCCTACAATGAGCAGTTCTTC
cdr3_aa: CASSTRTSGSYNEQFF

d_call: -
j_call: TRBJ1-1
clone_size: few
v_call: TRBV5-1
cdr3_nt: TGCGCCAGCAGTTTCGGCCACGAGGGGACTGAAGCTTTCTTT
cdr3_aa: CASSFGHEGTEAFF

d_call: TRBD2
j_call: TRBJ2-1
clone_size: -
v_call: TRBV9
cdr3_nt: TGTGCCAGCAGCGCCGGGACTAGCGGGACCTGGACCGAGCAGTTCTTC
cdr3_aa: CASSAGTSGTWTEQFF

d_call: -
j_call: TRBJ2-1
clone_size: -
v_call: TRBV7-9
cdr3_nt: TGTGCCAGCAGCTCAGACCCACCTTCTAGGTCTCATGAGCAGTTCTTC
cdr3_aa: CASSSDPPSRSHEQFF

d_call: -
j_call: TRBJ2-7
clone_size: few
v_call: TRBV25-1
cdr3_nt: TGTGCCAGCAGTGCCAGACAGATCCCCGAGCAGTACTTC
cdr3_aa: CASSARQIPEQYF

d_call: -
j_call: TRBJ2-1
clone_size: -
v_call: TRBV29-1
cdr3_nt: TGCAGCGTCGACCTCGGGGAGTTCTTC
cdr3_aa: CSVDLGEFF

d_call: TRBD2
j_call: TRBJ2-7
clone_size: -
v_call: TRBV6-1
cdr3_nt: TGTGCCAGCAGTGAAGCTAGGACTAGCGGGAGGGCAGGGGAGCAGTACTTC
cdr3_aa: CASSEARTSGRAGEQYF

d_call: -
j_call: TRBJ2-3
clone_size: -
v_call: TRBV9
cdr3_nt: TGTGCCAGCAGCGTAGGGGGGACCCCTCAAGATACGCAGTATTTT
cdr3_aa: CASSVGGTPQDTQYF

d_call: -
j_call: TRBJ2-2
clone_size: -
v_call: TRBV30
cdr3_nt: TGTGCCTGGAGGGCAGGCCCCGGGGAGCTGTTTTTT
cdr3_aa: CAWRAGPGELFF

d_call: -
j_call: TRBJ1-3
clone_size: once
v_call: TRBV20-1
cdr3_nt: TGCAGTGCTAGGACACAAAACACCATATATTTT
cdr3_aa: CSARTQNTIYF

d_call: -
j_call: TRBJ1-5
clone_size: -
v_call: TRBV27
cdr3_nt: TGTGCCAGCAGTCGAACCCCCGGGACCCAGGGAAATCAGCCCCAGCATTTT
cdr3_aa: CASSRTPGTQGNQPQHF

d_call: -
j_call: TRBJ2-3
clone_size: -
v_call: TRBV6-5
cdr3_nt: TGTGCCAGCAGTTCCGGGGCCCGCACAGATACGCAGTATTTT
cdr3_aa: CASSSGARTDTQYF

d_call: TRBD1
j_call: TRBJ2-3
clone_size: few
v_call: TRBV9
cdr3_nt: TGTGCCAGCAGCGTAGATGGGACAGGGAGTACAGATACGCAGTATTTT
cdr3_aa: CASSVDGTGSTDTQYF

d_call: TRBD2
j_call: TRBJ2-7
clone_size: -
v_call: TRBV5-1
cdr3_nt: TGCGCCAGCAGCCCGGGACTAGCGGGATTCGAGCAGTACTTC
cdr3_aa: CASSPGLAGFEQYF

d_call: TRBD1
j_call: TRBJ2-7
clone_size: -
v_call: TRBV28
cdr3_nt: TGTGCCAGCGGACAGGGGGCCTACGAGCAGTACTTC
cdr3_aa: CASGQGAYEQYF

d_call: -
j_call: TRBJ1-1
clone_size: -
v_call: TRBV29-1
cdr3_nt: TGCAGCGTTGGGGTCAGACGGAACACTGAAGCTTTCTTT
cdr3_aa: CSVGVRRNTEAFF

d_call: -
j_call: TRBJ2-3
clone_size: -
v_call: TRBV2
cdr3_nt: TGTGCCAGCAGTGAGTCTAATCAATTCACAGATACGCAGTATTTT
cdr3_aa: CASSESNQFTDTQYF

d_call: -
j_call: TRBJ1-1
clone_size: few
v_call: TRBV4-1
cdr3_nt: TGCGCCAGCAATAGAAGGGCAGGAGGGAACACTGAAGCTTTCTTT
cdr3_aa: CASNRRAGGNTEAFF

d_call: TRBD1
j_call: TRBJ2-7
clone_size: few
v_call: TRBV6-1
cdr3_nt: TGTGCCAGCAGTGAAAGTAGTCAGGGGGCTCGAGAGCAGTACTTC
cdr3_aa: CASSESSQGAREQYF

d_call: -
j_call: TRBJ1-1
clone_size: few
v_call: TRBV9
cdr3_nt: TGTGCCAGCAGCGTAGTTGGCACTGAAGCTTTCTTT
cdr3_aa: CASSVVGTEAFF

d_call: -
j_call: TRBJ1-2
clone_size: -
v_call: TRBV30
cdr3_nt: TGTGCCTGGAGTGCCCGGGCCTACTATGGCTACACCTTC
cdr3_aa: CAWSARAYYGYTF

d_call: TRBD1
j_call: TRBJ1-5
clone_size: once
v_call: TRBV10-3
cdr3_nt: TGTGCCATCAGTGACGGCCAGGGGGCAGGTCAGCCCCAGCATTTT
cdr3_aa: CAISDGQGAGQPQHF

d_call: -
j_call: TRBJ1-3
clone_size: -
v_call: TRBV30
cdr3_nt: TGTGCCTGGAGTGGGGACAATAACTCTGGAAACACCATATATTTT
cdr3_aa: CAWSGDNNSGNTIYF

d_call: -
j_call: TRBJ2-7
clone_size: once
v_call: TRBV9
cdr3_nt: TGTGCCAGCAGCCTCGAAGGCGGTAACTCCTACGAGCAGTACTTC
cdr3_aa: CASSLEGGNSYEQYF

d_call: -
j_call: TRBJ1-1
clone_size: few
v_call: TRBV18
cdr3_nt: TGTGCCAGCTCACCACCAGGTCCCTCCACTGAAGCTTTCTTT
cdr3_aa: CASSPPGPSTEAFF

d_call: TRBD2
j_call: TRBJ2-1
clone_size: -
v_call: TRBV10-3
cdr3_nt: TGTGCCATCAGTGAATCCTTGGGACTAGCGATCCCCAATGAGCAGTTCTTC
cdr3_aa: CAISESLGLAIPNEQFF

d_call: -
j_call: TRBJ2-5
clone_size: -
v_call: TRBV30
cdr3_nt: TGTGCCTGGAGTCTTTTGAAAGGGACCCAGTACTTC
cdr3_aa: CAWSLLKGTQYF

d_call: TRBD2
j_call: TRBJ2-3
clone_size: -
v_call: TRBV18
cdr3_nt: TGTGCCAGCTCACCCCGGACTAGCGGGGGGTCCACAGATACGCAGTATTTT
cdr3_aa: CASSPRTSGGSTDTQYF

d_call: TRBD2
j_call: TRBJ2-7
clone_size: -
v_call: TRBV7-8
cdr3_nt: TGTGCCAGCAGCTTACTAGCGGGAGAAGGGTTCGAGCAGTACTTC
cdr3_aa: CASSLLAGEGFEQYF

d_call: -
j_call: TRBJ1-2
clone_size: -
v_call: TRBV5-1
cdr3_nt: TGCGCCAGCAGCTCTACCCTTAATAGCTATGGCTACACCTTC
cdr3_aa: CASSSTLNSYGYTF

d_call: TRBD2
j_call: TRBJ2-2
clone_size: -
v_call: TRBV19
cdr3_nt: TGTGCCAGTAACAGAGCGGGGGTGAACACCGGGGAGCTGTTTTTT
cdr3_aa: CASNRAGVNTGELFF

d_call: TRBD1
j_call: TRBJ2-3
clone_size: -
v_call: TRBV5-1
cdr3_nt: TGCGCCAGCAGCCGCGTCGGGGGACAGGGCAGGACAGATACGCAGTATTTT
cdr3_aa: CASSRVGGQGRTDTQYF

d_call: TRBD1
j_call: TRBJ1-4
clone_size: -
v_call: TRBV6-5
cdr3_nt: TGTGCCACCTCTCAACAGGGGGGAGGAAAACTGTTTTTT
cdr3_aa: CATSQQGGGKLFF

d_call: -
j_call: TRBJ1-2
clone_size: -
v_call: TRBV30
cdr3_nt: TGTGCCGGGGGGGGCAATGGCTACACCTTC
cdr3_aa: CAGGGNGYTF

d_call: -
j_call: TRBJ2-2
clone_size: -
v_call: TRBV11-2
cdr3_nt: TGTGCCAGCAGTTTTAGGGGGATCGGGGAGCTGTTTTTT
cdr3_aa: CASSFRGIGELFF

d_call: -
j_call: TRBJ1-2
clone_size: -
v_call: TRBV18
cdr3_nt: TGTGCCAGCTCACCGGGGGCTAAGATGGACTATGGCTACACCTTC
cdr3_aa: CASSPGAKMDYGYTF

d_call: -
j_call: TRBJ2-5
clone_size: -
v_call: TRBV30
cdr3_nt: TGTGCCTGGACCCAACGCCGGGGGGAGACCCAGTACTTC
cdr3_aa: CAWTQRRGETQYF

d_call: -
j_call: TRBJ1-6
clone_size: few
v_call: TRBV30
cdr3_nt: TGTGCCTGGACTGCCAATTTGGCACCCCTCCACTTT
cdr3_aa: CAWTANLAPLHF